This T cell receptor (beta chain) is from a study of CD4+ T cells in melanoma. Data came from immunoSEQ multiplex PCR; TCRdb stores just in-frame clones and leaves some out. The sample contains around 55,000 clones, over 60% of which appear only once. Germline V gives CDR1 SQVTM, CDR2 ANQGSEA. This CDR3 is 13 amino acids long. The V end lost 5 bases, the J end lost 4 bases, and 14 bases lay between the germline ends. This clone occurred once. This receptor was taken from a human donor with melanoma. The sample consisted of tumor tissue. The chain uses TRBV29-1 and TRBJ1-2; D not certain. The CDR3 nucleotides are TGCAGCGTTTTAGAGGCGGCCGCCTATGGCTACACCTTC. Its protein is CSVLEAAAYGYTF.